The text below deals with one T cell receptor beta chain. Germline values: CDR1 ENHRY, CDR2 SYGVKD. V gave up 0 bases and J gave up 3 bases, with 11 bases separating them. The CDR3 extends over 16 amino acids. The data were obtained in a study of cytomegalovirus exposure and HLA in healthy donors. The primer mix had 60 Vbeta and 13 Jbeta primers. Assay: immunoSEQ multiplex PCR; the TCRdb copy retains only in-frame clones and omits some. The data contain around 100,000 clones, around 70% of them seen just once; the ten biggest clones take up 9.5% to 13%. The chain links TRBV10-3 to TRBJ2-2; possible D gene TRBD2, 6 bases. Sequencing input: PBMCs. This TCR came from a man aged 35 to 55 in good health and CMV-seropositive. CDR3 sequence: CAISESAGRDTGELFF. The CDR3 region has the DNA TGTGCCATCAGTGAGTCCGCGGGAAGGGACACCGGGGAGCTGTTTTTT.